This T cell receptor (beta chain) was recorded in a study of blood T cell repertoires in COVID-19. Some clones are missing from TCRdb's copy, which holds only in-frame ones; the method was immunoSEQ multiplex PCR. Of approximately 46,000 clones in the sample, about 84% are singletons; the top ten hold over 12%. There are 16 residues in the CDR3. Trimming shortened V by 5 bases and J by 5 bases, and 21 bases separated the two germline ends. Germline V gene sequence: CDR1 SSHAT, CDR2 FNYEAQ (reference sequence). The sequenced sample was peripheral blood. This chain connects TRBV7-7 to TRBJ2-5; a weak D match, TRBD2 (5 bases). The clonotype comes from a human donor in a cohort sampled during active COVID-19. CDR3: CASSLARGRLSETQYF. In nucleotides, the CDR3 is TGTGCCAGCAGCCTTGCACGCGGGCGGTTGAGCGAGACCCAGTACTTC.